This TCR beta chain was recorded in a study of blood T cell repertoires in COVID-19. The overall study: Material from acute and convalescent COVID-19 was sourced from the United States, Italy and Spain. PBMCs, B-cell-depleted T cells, or T cells provided the cDNA or gDNA that made up the material.

Original processing notes: Reference gene primer amplification yielded estimated nucleated cell counts. Measured with immunoSEQ multiplex PCR; TCRdb has only the in-frame clones, and not every one. Clone size and the V and J calls come from that table; the DNA yielded D and trimming. The table has more than 60,000 clones, approximately 89% seen once. Germline lookup yields CDR1 SGHRS and CDR2 YFSETQ. This CDR3 region has 14 residues. V was pared by 0 bases and J by 3 bases, with 9 bases between. Sequenced material: peripheral blood. The clonotype was recovered from a woman aged 45-65 years with active COVID-19. The chain employs TRBV5-1 and TRBJ1-2, with D perhaps matching TRBD1 (5 bases). The CDR3 DNA sequence: TGCGCCAGCAGCTTGGGTCAGGGTTACTATGGCTACACCTTC. This encodes CASSLGQGYYGYTF.